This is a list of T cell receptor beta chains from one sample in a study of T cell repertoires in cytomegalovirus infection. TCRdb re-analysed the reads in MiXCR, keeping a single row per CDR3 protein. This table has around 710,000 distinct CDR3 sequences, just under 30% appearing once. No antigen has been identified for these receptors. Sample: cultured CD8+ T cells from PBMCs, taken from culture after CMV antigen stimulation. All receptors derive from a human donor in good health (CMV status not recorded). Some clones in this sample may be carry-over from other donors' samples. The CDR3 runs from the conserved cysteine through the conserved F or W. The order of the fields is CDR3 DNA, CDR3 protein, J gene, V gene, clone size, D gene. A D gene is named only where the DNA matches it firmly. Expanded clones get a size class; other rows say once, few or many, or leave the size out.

TGTGCCAGCAGTTTATACACAGGGGGCAATCAGCCCCAGCATTTT | CASSLYTGGNQPQHF | TRBJ1-5 | TRBV27 | - | TRBD1
TGTGCCAGCAGTCCATTAGTGTGGGGGGACAATCAGCCCCAGCATTTT | CASSPLVWGDNQPQHF | TRBJ1-5 | TRBV12-3/TRBV12-4 | many | -
TGTGCCAGCAGCTTGGACGTACCGTCCTACAATGAGCAGTTCTTC | CASSLDVPSYNEQFF | TRBJ2-1 | TRBV5-5 | - | -
TGCGCCAGCAGGGACAGGGACTACAATCAGCCCCAGCATTTT | CASRDRDYNQPQHF | TRBJ1-5 | TRBV10-2 | - | TRBD1
TGTGCCAGCACCTGGGACACAGAAGCCGGGGAGCTGTTTTTT | CASTWDTEAGELFF | TRBJ2-2 | TRBV12-3/TRBV12-4 | few | -
TGTGCCAGCAGTGCTAGGGGGCTTCAGCCCCAGCATTTT | CASSARGLQPQHF | TRBJ1-5 | TRBV6-1 | few | TRBD1
TGTGCCAGCAGCCCCGGGTCCCTACTGGGCACTGAAGCTTTCTTT | CASSPGSLLGTEAFF | TRBJ1-1 | TRBV7-6 | many | -
TGTGCCAGCAGCCCGGGGACAGCTTCGCCTGAAGCTTTCTTT | CASSPGTASPEAFF | TRBJ1-1 | TRBV7-9 | few | TRBD1
TGCGCCAGCAGCCAAGATGATAGACAGCCCTTCACAGATACGCAGTATTTT | CASSQDDRQPFTDTQYF | TRBJ2-3 | TRBV4-1 | few | -
TGTGCCAGCAGCTTACCGGACAGGGGGCCGAACACCGGGGAGCTGTTTTTT | CASSLPDRGPNTGELFF | TRBJ2-2 | TRBV7-8 | few | TRBD1
TGTGCCAGCCGGGACACCCGACGCCTGGATGGAAACACCATATATTTT | CASRDTRRLDGNTIYF | TRBJ1-3 | TRBV6-2/TRBV6-3 | - | -
TGTGCCAGCAGCTTCCGCTCGACAGGGGGGAATGAAAAACTGTTTTTT | CASSFRSTGGNEKLFF | TRBJ1-4 | TRBV5-4 | - | TRBD1
TGTGCCAGCAGCCAAGAACATTACAATGAGCAGTTCTTC | CASSQEHYNEQFF | TRBJ2-1 | TRBV4-2 | - | -
TGTGCCAGCAGTCCCGCCGGGACAGGGGGGACCGAGGAGCTGTTTTTT | CASSPAGTGGTEELFF | TRBJ2-2 | TRBV27 | - | TRBD1
TGTGCCAGCCAGACAGGGGCTGGAAACACCATATATTTT | CASQTGAGNTIYF | TRBJ1-3 | TRBV2 | - | TRBD1